This TCR beta chain emerged from a study of cytomegalovirus exposure and HLA in healthy donors. Study-level background: From donors who were HLA-typed, an early data release held 80 million or so unique TCRs.

Primers: 60 Vbeta forward and 13 Jbeta reverse. The data were produced by immunoSEQ multiplex PCR, yet TCRdb's version contains in-frame clones alone and is incomplete. The sample lists about 170,000 clones, about 65% occurring once. Donors showed nominal health when sampled, although they likely had unrecorded immune exposures. A few counts support this clone. Its antigen remains unknown. The length of the CDR3 is 16 residues. The germline V gene has CDR1 SGHDT and CDR2 YYEEEE. V shed 3 bases, J shed 8 bases, and the junction held 9 bases outside the gene matches. Study-wide findings and caveats: Among donors in an Asian-associated ancestry cluster, a later analysis reportedly found fewer N-insertions than the roughly 650-donor mean.

Specimen: PBMCs. The receptor comes from a middle-aged man in good health and CMV-seropositive. The chain links TRBV5-6 to TRBJ2-1, with TRBD2 identical over 12 bases. CDR3 nucleotides: TGTGCCAGCAGCTCCCGGCGGCTAGCGGGGGGGGATGAGCAGTTCTTC. Encoded protein: CASSSRRLAGGDEQFF.